The TCR beta chain under discussion was sequenced for a study of response to subunit inactivated influenza vaccine. Study-wide results and caveats: T cells newly recruited by each seasonal influenza vaccination are few, the authors suggested.

Looked up from germline, CDR1 is DFQATT and CDR2 is SNEGSKA (reference sequence). With 4 bases removed from V and 2 bases from J, the gap between germline ends came to 16 bases. The CDR3 is made up of 15 amino acids. This clonotype has only a few counts. Its antigen remains unknown. One entry per CDR3 protein results from TCRdb running MiXCR on the RT-PCR reads. Of around 200,000 distinct CDR3 sequences in the sample, approximately 9.2% are singletons; the top ten hold about 11%. V usage is TRBV20-1 and J usage is TRBJ2-3; D unclear. Here the sequenced sample was non-naive T cells sorted from PBMCs, taken on the day of vaccination. The origin of this receptor is a man aged 50-59 years who received an inactivated influenza vaccine. CDR3: CSAISLNPNTDTQYF. The CDR3, as DNA: TGCAGTGCTATTAGCCTAAACCCTAACACAGATACGCAGTATTTT.